This T cell receptor beta chain was retrieved from a study of CD8 T cells in ankylosing spondylitis. General observations from the study: There was reportedly significant enrichment of clones that were disease-linked in matched ankylosing spondylitis synovial fluid. About 8 highly homologous variants made up a TCR beta motif that seemed to typify ankylosing spondylitis blood.

CDR1 and CDR2 (germline): KGHDR, SFDVKD. CDR3 length: 16 amino acids. Trimming took 4 bases from V and 3 from J, leaving 16 bases between them. Details on this clonotype: The antigen is unknown.

TCRdb called the 5' RACE reads again in MiXCR, with one record for every CDR3 protein. The repertoire consists of 700,000 to 1,000,000 distinct CDR3 sequences, with about 10% occurring once and the leading ten covering roughly 0.51%. This clonotype was obtained from a male donor with ankylosing spondylitis. Sequencing was performed on blood, either unsorted or a sorted T cell fraction (not recorded which). The chain recombines TRBV24-1 with TRBJ2-3; D might be TRBD1 (5 bases). This chain's CDR3 is CATSEQGLLGTDTQYF. Written as DNA, the CDR3 is TGTGCCACCAGTGAGCAGGGATTATTGGGGACAGATACGCAGTATTTT.